What follows are 30 T cell receptor beta chains derived from one specimen sequenced in a study of cytomegalovirus exposure and HLA in healthy donors. The PCR had 60 Vbeta and 13 Jbeta primers. Measured with immunoSEQ multiplex PCR; TCRdb has only the in-frame clones, and not every one. The ten most abundant clones cover 5.5% of a sample with about 88,000 clones. Sequenced input: PBMCs. These receptors all stem from a girl aged 10-17 years in good health and CMV-seropositive.

The V call is TRBV13, the J call TRBJ1-5, with TRBD1 identical over 7 bases. The ends lost 0 bases at V and 11 bases at J; junction bases unmatched: 1. From germline, CDR1 is PRHDT and CDR2 FYEKMQ (reference sequence). The CDR3 sequence is 12 residues long. The DNA for the CDR3 is TGTGCCAGCAGCTTAGGAGACAGGGCCCAGCATTTT. This encodes CASSLGDRAQHF.

The chain joins TRBV4-2 to TRBJ1-2, with D unresolved. This CDR3 comprises 14 residues. V was trimmed by 0 bases and J by 4 bases, leaving 9 bases between them. Germline loops: CDR1 LGHNA, CDR2 YNFKEQ. The DNA of the CDR3 is TGTGCCAGCAGCCAAGATATGGAGGGCTATGGCTACACCTTC. This gives the protein CASSQDMEGYGYTF.

This chain joins TRBV25-1 and TRBJ1-1; 7 positions match TRBD1. This CDR3 contains 18 residues. Germline V gene lookup returns CDR1 MGHDK and CDR2 SYGVNS. V was pared by 2 bases and J by 0 bases, with 12 bases of the junction left unmatched. Written as DNA, the CDR3 is TGTGCCAGCAGTGAAGGGAGGTCGGGACAGATAATGAACACTGAAGCTTTCTTT. Translation gives CASSEGRSGQIMNTEAFF.

The chain joins TRBV13 to TRBJ2-1; no definite D call. V was trimmed by 5 bases and J by 9 bases, leaving 11 bases between them. CDR3 length: 12 residues. CDR1 is PRHDT and CDR2 is FYEKMQ in the germline V gene (reference sequence). The CDR3 coding sequence is TGTGCCAGCAGCCAGCGAAGTACTGAGCAGTTCTTC. Protein: CASSQRSTEQFF.

The rearrangement joins TRBV10-2 to TRBJ2-3, with a possible D match to TRBD2 (6 bases). The CDR3 loop spans 15 amino acids. Germline V gives CDR1 WSHSY, CDR2 SAAADI. V lost 6 bases, J lost 4 bases, and 17 bases lay in between. CDR3 sequence (DNA): TGCGCCAGCAGCCCGACTAGTGGGGGTGCAGATACGCAGTATTTT. This encodes CASSPTSGGADTQYF.

The chain combines TRBV9 with TRBJ1-3; D remains ambiguous. This CDR3 has 14 residues. V was pared by 2 bases and J by 4 bases, with 10 bases between. Germline CDR1 is SGDLS and CDR2 is YYNGEE. The CDR3 reads CASSVQSSGNTIYF. In DNA form, the CDR3 reads TGTGCCAGCAGCGTCCAGAGTAGCGGAAACACCATATATTTT.

This chain uses TRBV4-1 with TRBJ1-2, with 10 bases matching TRBD1. The CDR3 length is 16 residues. Germline assignment: CDR1 MGHRA and CDR2 YSYEKL. V shed 2 bases, J shed 6 bases, and the junction held 9 bases outside the gene matches. CDR3 DNA: TGCGCCAGCAGCCAACAAGGGACAGGGGACTGGGATGGCTACACCTTC. This sequence encodes CASSQQGTGDWDGYTF.

This chain connects TRBV4-3 to TRBJ2-3, with 8 bases that match TRBD2. CDR1 and CDR2 from the germline V gene are LGHNA and YSLEER. The V gene end was trimmed by 0 bases and the J gene end by 3 bases; junction bases not matched to a gene: 8. The CDR3 is made up of 17 amino acids. CDR3 amino acids: CASSQELAGMLTDTQYF. As DNA, the CDR3 is TGCGCCAGCAGCCAAGAATTAGCGGGGATGCTGACAGATACGCAGTATTTT.

The V call is TRBV11-2, the J call TRBJ1-3; D unclear. The germline V and J ends were trimmed by 4 bases and 4 bases, with 14 bases remaining between them. The CDR3 is made up of 15 amino acids. CDR1 and CDR2 (germline): SGHAT, FQNNGV. The CDR3 is CASSSTRVRGNTIYF. CDR3 nucleotides: TGTGCCAGCAGCTCCACCCGCGTTCGGGGAAACACCATATATTTT.

CDR3 in DNA: TGTGCCAGCAGTTACTCTGGGGAGGTAAAGGTCTATGGCTACACCTTC. It yields the protein CASSYSGEVKVYGYTF. The genes are TRBV6-5 and TRBJ1-2, with D unresolved. V lost 0 bases, J lost 4 bases, and 15 bases lay in between. This CDR3 comprises 16 residues. Per the germline V gene, CDR1 is MNHEY and CDR2 is SVGAGI.

The J gene is TRBJ2-5, the V gene TRBV4-2; D is perhaps TRBD1 (5 bases). The CDR3 is made up of 14 amino acids. V was trimmed by 1 base and J by 1 base, leaving 7 bases between them. Germline CDR1 is LGHNA and CDR2 is YNFKEQ. The CDR3 protein is CASSQGQPQETQYF. CDR3 coding DNA: TGTGCCAGCAGCCAAGGACAGCCCCAAGAGACCCAGTACTTC.

This sequence joins TRBV7-2 and TRBJ2-7, with 8 bases identical to TRBD1. The CDR3 consists of 15 residues. Germline V gene sequence: CDR1 SGHTA, CDR2 FQGNSA. V shed 5 bases, J shed 3 bases, and the junction held 9 bases outside the gene matches. The CDR3 DNA follows: TGTGCCAGCAGCGAGCGACAGGGGACGATCTACGAGCAGTACTTC. Protein product: CASSERQGTIYEQYF.

The rearrangement uses TRBV7-2 and TRBJ1-1; D remains unclear. The CDR3 sequence is 14 residues long. In germline, CDR1 is SGHTA, CDR2 FQGNSA. With 2 bases removed from V and 5 bases from J, the gap between germline ends came to 12 bases. CDR3 bases: TGTGCCAGCAGCTTAACTCCCGTCGGGACTGAAGCTTTCTTT. Encoded protein: CASSLTPVGTEAFF.

The CDR3 is CASSQTGGVTDTQYF. The CDR3 DNA is TGCGCCAGCAGCCAAACAGGGGGTGTAACAGATACGCAGTATTTT. The chain joins TRBV4-3 to TRBJ2-3; 8 nucleotides line up with TRBD1. The CDR3 totals 15 residues. Germline V gene sequence: CDR1 LGHNA, CDR2 YSLEER. The junction had 4 bases not matched to a gene; V was cut back by 2 bases and J by 3 bases.

Note on this clone: The junction differs from germline at one of its ends, possibly a read error. This chain connects TRBV7-7 to TRBJ1-5, with no clear D. This CDR3 is built from 15 residues. Germline V lookup: CDR1 SSHAT, CDR2 FNYEAQ (reference sequence). CDR3 coding DNA: TGTGCTAGCAGCTTCTTGGCGGAGAGGAATCAGCCCCAGCATTTT. Protein: CASSFLAERNQPQHF.

The chain combines TRBV9 with TRBJ1-6; 12 nucleotides line up with TRBD1. The V and J ends lost 3 bases and 10 bases, in that order; junction bases with no gene match: 5. CDR3 length: 15 amino acids. CDR1 is SGDLS and CDR2 is YYNGEE in the germline V gene. CDR3 in amino acids: CASSAGDRGQSPLHF. As DNA, the CDR3 is TGTGCCAGCAGCGCTGGGGACAGGGGGCAATCACCCCTCCACTTT.

The CDR3 DNA reads TGTGCCAGCAGCCCCCTGGCGTCGGGGTACGGCTATGGCTACACCTTC. It codes for CASSPLASGYGYGYTF. The rearrangement joins TRBV7-9 to TRBJ1-2; no clear D gene. The ends were cut back, 5 bases at V and 4 bases at J, with 20 bases in the middle. CDR3 length: 16 residues. Germline loops: CDR1 SEHNR, CDR2 FQNEAQ (reference sequence).

V usage is TRBV29-1 and J usage is TRBJ1-1; 7 bases line up with TRBD1. Germline V CDR1 and CDR2: SQVTM, ANQGSEA. Trimming at V came to 5 bases and at J to 2 bases, leaving 2 bases not matched to a gene. This CDR3 spans 12 amino acids. Written as DNA, the CDR3 is TGCAGCGTTCAGGGGGTCAACACTGAAGCTTTCTTT. This translates into CSVQGVNTEAFF.

This chain joins TRBV7-6 and TRBJ2-2; D gene ambiguous. Deletions cut 3 bases from V and 6 bases from J, with 5 bases between. The germline V gene encodes CDR1 SGHVS and CDR2 FNYEAQ. This CDR3 has 12 residues. CDR3 loop: CASSFLAGELFF. CDR3 coding DNA: TGTGCCAGCAGCTTTCTAGCCGGGGAGCTGTTTTTT.

This chain connects TRBV10-2 to TRBJ1-1; TRBD1 might be the D (5 bases). Per the germline V gene, CDR1 is WSHSY and CDR2 is SAAADI. The CDR3 extends over 13 amino acids. V lost 7 bases to trimming and J lost 5 bases, with 14 bases between them. Here the CDR3 reads CASIGALDTEAFF. In DNA form, the CDR3 reads TGCGCCAGCATAGGGGCGTTGGATACTGAAGCTTTCTTT.

The chain combines TRBV6-5 with TRBJ2-5; the D gene is possibly TRBD2 (6 bases). Trimming removed 6 bases from V and 7 bases from J, with 15 bases in between. The CDR3 loop spans 13 amino acids. Germline V CDR1 and CDR2: MNHEY, SVGAGI. CDR3 in DNA: TGTGCCAGCAGGGAGGACTACGTCGGGACCCAGTACTTC. It yields the protein CASREDYVGTQYF.

Regarding this clone: The junction does not match germline at one end; this may be a read error. The chain is built from TRBV7-7 and TRBJ2-2; weak D call: TRBD2 (6 bases). This CDR3 region has 14 residues. Germline V CDR1 and CDR2: SSHAT, FNYEAQ (reference sequence). The CDR3 protein is CASSGREDTGELFF. CDR3 DNA sequence: TGTGCTAGCAGCGGCAGGGAGGACACCGGGGAGCTGTTTTTT.

The chain links TRBV7-3 to TRBJ2-3; weak D call: TRBD1 (5 bases). Per germline, CDR1 SGHTA and CDR2 FQGTGA. The CDR3 runs to 14 residues. V lost 2 bases, J lost 3 bases, and 9 bases lay in between. The CDR3 region is CASSLLGATDTQYF. CDR3 bases: TGTGCCAGCAGCTTACTAGGGGCTACAGATACGCAGTATTTT.

The chain recombines TRBV5-1 with TRBJ2-7, with 9 bases matching TRBD1. CDR3 size: 13 residues. The V segment lost 6 bases and the J segment 6 bases; nucleotides outside the gene matches: 7. CDR1 SGHRS and CDR2 YFSETQ come from the germline V gene. CDR3 amino acids: CASTGTGFPEQYF. Here the CDR3 DNA reads TGCGCCAGCACCGGGACAGGGTTCCCCGAGCAGTACTTC.

This chain joins TRBV11-2 and TRBJ1-1, with 7 bases that match TRBD1. Germline assignment: CDR1 SGHAT and CDR2 FQNNGV. This CDR3 region has 13 residues. V shed 3 bases and J 7 bases; nucleotides not matched to a gene: 5. CDR3 in DNA: TGTGCCAGCAGCTTTGACAGGGTGAGTGAAGCTTTCTTT. Its protein product is CASSFDRVSEAFF. Full variable domain (outside the CDR3, taken from reference TRBV11-2 and TRBJ1-1): EAGVAQSPRYKIIEKRQSVAFWCNPISGHATLYWYQQILGQGPKLLIQFQNNGVVDDSQLPKDRFSAERLKGVDSTLKIQPAKLEDSAVYLCASSFDRVSEAFFGQGTRLTVV.

The gene calls are TRBV19 and TRBJ2-4; 9 bases align to TRBD1. The J segment lost 9 bases and the V segment lost 5 bases, leaving 5 bases of the junction unmatched. The germline gives CDR1 LNHDA, CDR2 SQIVND (reference sequence). The CDR3 spans 13 residues. CDR3 region: CASSPDRGGIQYF. CDR3 in DNA: TGTGCCAGTAGTCCTGACAGGGGGGGCATTCAGTACTTC.

The chain links TRBV28 to TRBJ1-5; 7 bases agree with TRBD1. With V trimmed by 10 bases and J by 3 bases, 12 bases remained unmatched. This CDR3 spans 15 amino acids. Germline V gives CDR1 MDHEN, CDR2 SYDVKM. The CDR3 bases are TGTGCCACCGAGGAGGAACAGGGGAACAATCAGCCCCAGCATTTT. Its translation: CATEEEQGNNQPQHF.

The CDR3 sequence is CASSRTSGVLLAKNIQYF. The CDR3 DNA sequence: TGTGCCAGCAGCAGGACTAGCGGGGTCTTGCTAGCCAAAAACATTCAGTACTTC. This chain links TRBV7-3 with TRBJ2-4; TRBD2 matches at 12 bases. The CDR3 extends over 18 amino acids. V shed 5 bases and J 0 bases; nucleotides not matched to a gene: 8. CDR1 SGHTA and CDR2 FQGTGA come from the germline V gene.

The V gene is TRBV7-2, the J gene TRBJ2-5, with 9 bases aligning to TRBD2. After removal of 3 bases from V and 2 bases from J, the junction contained 1 base not matched to a gene. CDR3 size: 14 residues. Germline V CDR1 and CDR2: SGHTA, FQGNSA. CDR3 DNA: TGTGCCAGCAGCTTTGCGGGGGGGCAAGAGACCCAGTACTTC. Residues: CASSFAGGQETQYF.

CDR3 loop: CASSQDRPRLAGVSYEQYV. In DNA form, the CDR3 reads TGCGCCAGCAGCCAAGATCGGCCGCGGCTAGCGGGGGTTTCCTACGAGCAGTACGTC. V gene TRBV4-3 combines with J gene TRBJ2-7; 10 bases align to TRBD2. The CDR3 has 19 residues. Germline loops: CDR1 LGHNA, CDR2 YSLEER. Trimming at V came to 0 bases and at J to 1 base, leaving 12 bases not matched to a gene.